The 13 T cell receptor beta chains below all came from one sample that was sequenced in a study of blood T cell repertoires in COVID-19. Produced via immunoSEQ multiplex PCR; TCRdb's table is partial and in-frame only. The sample includes about 410,000 clones, about nine tenths seen only once; the top ten take around 1.5%. Specimen: peripheral blood. The receptors come from a woman aged 40 to 49 with COVID-19, enrolled during active disease.

The chain uses TRBV10-3 and TRBJ2-5, with 10 nucleotides matching TRBD2. CDR1 is ENHRY, CDR2 SYGVKD, per germline. J gave up 5 bases and V 6 bases, and 9 bases lay outside the gene matches. The CDR3 is made up of 15 amino acids. Here the CDR3 reads CAIREASGSGETQYF. The CDR3 DNA reads TGTGCCATCAGGGAAGCTAGCGGGAGCGGGGAGACCCAGTACTTC.

This sequence joins TRBV7-6 and TRBJ2-6; tentatively, D is TRBD1 (5 bases). The V and J ends lost 1 base and 2 bases respectively, with 9 bases between them. CDR1 is SGHVS, CDR2 FNYEAQ, per germline. The CDR3 extends over 16 amino acids. The CDR3, as DNA: TGTGCCAGCAGCTTAGTCACAGGACCTGGGGCCAACGTCCTGACTTTC. Translating it yields CASSLVTGPGANVLTF.

This chain uses TRBV11-2 with TRBJ1-1, with D possibly being TRBD1 (5 bases). The CDR3 covers 15 residues. Germline loops: CDR1 SGHAT, CDR2 FQNNGV. V was trimmed by 2 bases and J by 4 bases, leaving 14 bases between them. CDR3 in amino acids: CASSLTGGVGTEAFF. The CDR3 bases are TGTGCCAGCAGCTTAACGGGGGGAGTAGGCACTGAAGCTTTCTTT.

The J gene is TRBJ2-7, the V gene TRBV6-2 or TRBV6-3; 8 positions agree with TRBD1. CDR3 length: 16 residues. Germline V gene data show CDR1 as MNHEY and CDR2 as SVGEGT. The V and J ends lost 1 base and 3 bases, in that order; junction bases with no gene match: 8. Here the CDR3 reads CASSYLVGDRSYEQYF. The CDR3 region has the DNA TGTGCCAGCAGTTACTTGGTGGGGGACAGGAGCTACGAGCAGTACTTC.

V gene TRBV9 combines with J gene TRBJ1-1; no clear D gene. The CDR3 extends over 13 amino acids. V was cut by 0 bases and J by 5 bases, with 8 bases left in between. The germline CDR1 and CDR2 sequences are SGDLS and YYNGEE. This CDR3 reads CASSVATSTEAFF. Written as DNA, the CDR3 is TGTGCCAGCAGCGTAGCGACATCAACTGAAGCTTTCTTT.

The chain employs TRBV9 and TRBJ1-4; D is undetermined. Trimming cost V 0 bases and J 7 bases, with 10 bases left between them. This CDR3 region has 14 residues. The germline CDR1 and CDR2 sequences are SGDLS and YYNGEE. The CDR3 DNA reads as TGTGCCAGCAGCGTAGAAGCTTTAAGTGAAAAACTGTTTTTT. It encodes CASSVEALSEKLFF.

This clone was recorded once. V usage is TRBV10-2 and J usage is TRBJ2-5, with TRBD1 as a possible D gene (6 bases). Trimming took 3 bases from V and 5 from J, leaving 10 bases between them. CDR1 and CDR2 (germline): WSHSY, SAAADI. The CDR3 consists of 13 residues. The CDR3 region is CASSDRGPETQYF. The CDR3 coding sequence is TGCGCCAGCAGTGACAGGGGCCCCGAGACCCAGTACTTC.

The chain recombines TRBV29-1 with TRBJ1-1; no clear D gene. The germline CDR1 and CDR2 sequences are SQVTM and ANQGSEA. The ends were cut back, 3 bases at V and 8 bases at J, with 10 bases in the middle. This CDR3 comprises 11 residues. The CDR3 nucleotides are TGCAGCGTTGATCGCTCCGGGGAAGCTTTCTTT. Translating gives CSVDRSGEAFF.

This clone was observed a single time. The chain carries TRBV28 and TRBJ2-1; 7 positions match TRBD1. Germline CDR1 and CDR2: MDHEN and SYDVKM. The V gene end was trimmed by 6 bases and the J gene end by 3 bases; junction bases not matched to a gene: 8. This CDR3 has 15 residues. CDR3 residues: CASRDGTANYNEQFF. CDR3 nucleotide sequence: TGTGCCAGCAGAGATGGGACAGCAAACTACAATGAGCAGTTCTTC.

The chain uses TRBV18 and TRBJ1-5, with D maybe TRBD1 (5 bases). Per germline, CDR1 KGHSH and CDR2 LQKENI. This CDR3 is built from 15 residues. Trimming took 3 bases from V and 0 from J, leaving 9 bases between them. The CDR3 sequence: CASSPQDSSNQPQHF. The CDR3 coding sequence is TGTGCCAGCTCACCTCAAGACAGTAGCAATCAGCCCCAGCATTTT.

The rearrangement uses TRBV7-2 and TRBJ2-1, with 11 positions matching TRBD2. This CDR3 comprises 17 residues. With 5 bases clipped from V and 4 bases from J, the junction kept 10 bases outside the gene matches. From germline, CDR1 is SGHTA and CDR2 FQGNSA. The CDR3 DNA reads as TGTGCCAGCAGCCCTAGTCTAGCGGGAGGTTTGTACAATGAGCAGTTCTTC. Its protein is CASSPSLAGGLYNEQFF.

The chain recombines TRBV10-3 with TRBJ1-6; TRBD1 aligns across 9 bases. This CDR3 is 15 amino acids long. Germline V lookup: CDR1 ENHRY, CDR2 SYGVKD. The J segment lost 5 bases and the V segment lost 11 bases, leaving 10 bases of the junction unmatched. The CDR3 region is CAARTDRGDNSPLHF. The CDR3, as DNA: TGTGCCGCCCGAACGGACAGGGGAGATAATTCACCCCTCCACTTT.

This rearrangement joins TRBV7-3 to TRBJ2-1; D may be TRBD2 (6 bases). The CDR3 spans 20 residues. Trimming removed 4 bases from V and 2 bases from J, with 27 bases in between. From germline, CDR1 is SGHTA and CDR2 FQGTGA. DNA of the CDR3: TGTGCCAGCAGCTCTCTGCCGAATCTAAGGCGGGGTGACACCTACAATGAGCAGTTCTTC. As protein: CASSSLPNLRRGDTYNEQFF.